The 22 T cell receptor beta chains given below trace back to one sample, sequenced in a study of vaccination and CD4 T cells after COVID-19. For these TCRs, the target antigens are not known. Scientists ran DNA taken from cultured CD4+ T cells through the Oncomine TCR Beta short-read assay for sequencing. TCRdb passed the PCR reads through MiXCR, listing each CDR3 protein once. The sample includes 5,000 to 7,500 distinct CDR3 sequences, around 47% seen only once; the top ten take 35% to 45%. Treatment noted: 10-day PBMC culture with coronavirus spike peptide pools or control peptides (ViraFEST assay). Harvesting of the unexposed donor's CD4+ T cells predated the COVID-19 pandemic (2011-2018). Source material: CD4+ T cells from blood, cultured in vitro. These receptors were obtained from a human donor in good health.

V is TRBV7-2 and J is TRBJ2-3, with a possible D match to TRBD2 (5 bases). Germline-derived CDR1 and CDR2 are SGHTA and FQGNSA. The CDR3 consists of 15 residues. V was cut by 3 bases and J by 2 bases, with 12 bases left in between. The CDR3 DNA sequence: TGTGCCAGCAGCTTGAGCGGAATCTACACAGATACGCAGTATTTT. Translating gives CASSLSGIYTDTQYF.

The rearrangement joins TRBV7-2 to TRBJ2-7; 9 bases align to TRBD2. The V segment lost 0 bases and the J segment 8 bases; nucleotides outside the gene matches: 11. The CDR3 has 16 residues. Germline V CDR1 and CDR2: SGHTA, FQGNSA. CDR3 sequence reads: CASSLASGGKRLKQYF. CDR3 sequence (DNA): TGTGCCAGCAGCTTAGCGAGCGGGGGGAAAAGGCTCAAGCAGTACTTC.

The rearrangement links TRBV4-1 to TRBJ2-5, with D perhaps being TRBD1 or TRBD2 (5 bases each). Germline V lookup: CDR1 MGHRA, CDR2 YSYEKL. The CDR3 contains 15 residues. Trimming left V 3 bases short and J 1 base short, with 12 bases between. The CDR3 DNA reads as TGCGCCAGCAGCCAGTACCGGGACGTCCAAGAGACCCAGTACTTC. Translating it yields CASSQYRDVQETQYF.

The sample holds a few counts of this clonotype. The chain employs TRBV20-1 and TRBJ1-1, with D perhaps matching TRBD1 (6 bases). The V end was cut by 3 bases, the J end by 8 bases, with 10 bases between. The CDR3 consists of 11 residues. CDR1 and CDR2 (germline): DFQATT, SNEGSKA (reference sequence). This CDR3 reads CSASRTGEAFF. The CDR3 DNA follows: TGCAGTGCTAGCAGAACAGGGGAAGCTTTCTTT.

This chain connects TRBV20-1 to TRBJ2-1, with TRBD2 identical over 10 bases. Germline assignment: CDR1 DFQATT and CDR2 SNEGSKA (reference sequence). With V trimmed by 4 bases and J by 5 bases, 5 bases remained unmatched. The CDR3 runs to 14 residues. DNA of the CDR3: TGCAGTGCTACCAACCTAGCGGGAGACAATGAGCAGTTCTTC. This gives the protein CSATNLAGDNEQFF.

The chain has TRBV12-3 or TRBV12-4 and TRBJ2-5; D remains ambiguous. V lost 5 bases to trimming and J lost 1 base, with 11 bases between them. The CDR3 has 14 amino acids. The chain's CDR3 is CASSPRTVQETQYF. The CDR3 DNA reads TGTGCCAGCAGTCCGCGGACGGTCCAAGAGACCCAGTACTTC.

V usage is TRBV6-1 and J usage is TRBJ2-7; no clear D gene. This CDR3 has 17 amino acids. V was shortened by 5 bases and J by 2 bases, with 22 bases between the two germline ends. Germline lookup yields CDR1 MNHNS and CDR2 SASEGT. The CDR3 spells CASSPLPPALVAYEQYF. The CDR3 nucleotides read TGTGCCAGCAGTCCCCTCCCCCCAGCACTGGTTGCCTACGAGCAGTACTTC.

The chain couples TRBV6-1 to TRBJ2-4; 8 bases are shared with TRBD1. Unmatched junction bases numbered 11, after V lost 8 bases and J lost 2 bases. CDR3 length: 16 amino acids. CDR1 is MNHNS, CDR2 SASEGT, per germline. The CDR3 is CASPMLRGPSKNIQYF. The DNA of the CDR3 is TGTGCCAGCCCCATGCTCAGGGGGCCGTCCAAAAACATTCAGTACTTC.

The chain uses TRBV7-9 and TRBJ2-2; possibly TRBD1 for D (5 bases). CDR3 length: 13 residues. V was clipped by 6 bases and J by 0 bases, with 5 bases between them. CDR1 is SEHNR and CDR2 is FQNEAQ in the germline V gene (reference sequence). In DNA form, the CDR3 reads TGTGCCAGCAGGACAGCGAACACCGGGGAGCTGTTTTTT. This gives the protein CASRTANTGELFF.

This clonotype appeared a few times. This rearrangement joins TRBV20-1 to TRBJ1-1, with D tentatively TRBD1 (6 bases). Deletions cut 5 bases from V and 4 bases from J, with 14 bases between. Germline CDR1 reads DFQATT; CDR2 reads SNEGSKA (reference sequence). CDR3 length: 13 amino acids. CDR3 DNA sequence: TGCAGTGCTTACACCACAGGGACCACTGAAGCTTTCTTT. It yields the protein CSAYTTGTTEAFF.

The chain links TRBV5-6 to TRBJ1-1; 8 positions match TRBD1. Germline assignment: CDR1 SGHDT and CDR2 YYEEEE. CDR3 length: 14 residues. After removal of 7 bases from V and 1 base from J, the junction contained 6 bases not matched to a gene. The CDR3 here is CASRDRHPNTEAFF. The CDR3 DNA sequence: TGTGCCAGCCGGGACAGGCACCCGAACACTGAAGCTTTCTTT.

The rearrangement links TRBV25-1 to TRBJ1-2, with D perhaps matching TRBD1 (6 bases). Per the germline V gene, CDR1 is MGHDK and CDR2 is SYGVNS. The CDR3 loop spans 13 amino acids. V lost 7 bases and J 7 bases, leaving 16 bases between the germline ends. The CDR3 DNA is TGTGCCAGCACCGACCAGGGGCTCCGTGGCTACACCTTC. This translates into CASTDQGLRGYTF.

Only a few counts were recorded for this clonotype. The V and J genes are TRBV19 and TRBJ1-5; D perhaps matches TRBD1 (6 bases). This CDR3 has 15 amino acids. V was cut by 5 bases and J by 3 bases, with 14 bases left in between. Germline CDR1 LNHDA, CDR2 SQIVND (reference sequence). CDR3 coding DNA: TGTGCCAGTAGTGCCTTAACAGGGATCAATCAGCCCCAGCATTTT. Amino acids: CASSALTGINQPQHF.

The rearrangement joins TRBV5-4 to TRBJ2-5; the match to TRBD1 covers 9 bases. This CDR3 comprises 14 residues. V lost 3 bases, J lost 5 bases, and 5 bases stayed unmatched. The germline gives CDR1 SGHNT, CDR2 YYREEE (reference sequence). The DNA of the CDR3 is TGTGCCAGCAGCTACTGGGACAGGGTTGAGACCCAGTACTTC. Translated: CASSYWDRVETQYF. The full variable domain, rest sourced from reference TRBV5-4 and TRBJ2-5, is ETGVTQSPTHLIKTRGQQVTLRCSSQSGHNTVSWYQQALGQGPQFIFQYYREEENGRGNFPPRFSGLQFPNYSSELNVNALELDDSALYLCASSYWDRVETQYFGPGTRLLVL.

The V gene is TRBV5-1, the J gene TRBJ2-5, with TRBD2 matching over 7 bases. Germline V gene sequence: CDR1 SGHRS, CDR2 YFSETQ. The CDR3 has 13 residues. Unmatched junction bases numbered 6, after V lost 6 bases and J lost 4 bases. The CDR3 DNA sequence: TGCGCCAGCAATGGGGGGGATGGAGAGACCCAGTACTTC. Translated: CASNGGDGETQYF.

This clonotype is medium-sized (0.01 to 0.1%). The chain links TRBV6-1 to TRBJ1-2, with unresolved D. Germline CDR1 and CDR2: MNHNS and SASEGT. Trimming left V 10 bases short and J 1 base short, with 13 bases between. The CDR3 is 13 amino acids. The CDR3 sequence is CATKLWGNYGYTF. DNA for the CDR3: TGTGCCACCAAGTTGTGGGGTAACTATGGCTACACCTTC.

This clonotype has just a few counts. The chain is built from TRBV19 and TRBJ1-2; D is ambiguous. V shed 5 bases and J shed 5 bases, with 9 bases lying between them. The CDR3 is made up of 12 amino acids. Germline V gene sequence: CDR1 LNHDA, CDR2 SQIVND (reference sequence). The CDR3 loop is CASSRVEYGYTF. Here the CDR3 DNA reads TGTGCCAGTAGTCGTGTGGAGTATGGCTACACCTTC.

The chain couples TRBV7-2 to TRBJ1-2; D possibly corresponds to TRBD1 (5 bases). Germline lookup yields CDR1 SGHTA and CDR2 FQGNSA. CDR3 length: 12 residues. V dropped 4 bases and J dropped 8 bases, with 11 bases sitting between them. CDR3 bases: TGTGCCAGCAGCTACCCGGGGGAGGGCTACACCTTC. It specifies CASSYPGEGYTF.

This chain connects TRBV4-1 to TRBJ1-5; 8 bases align to TRBD1. Germline values: CDR1 MGHRA, CDR2 YSYEKL. This CDR3 is 16 amino acids long. The V segment lost 4 bases and the J segment 1 base; nucleotides outside the gene matches: 6. In DNA form, the CDR3 reads TGCGCCAGCAGCCCGACAGGGGCCTTCAGCAATCAGCCCCAGCATTTT. Protein product: CASSPTGAFSNQPQHF.

The V call is TRBV11-2, the J call TRBJ2-3, with 7 bases fitting TRBD2. The CDR3 consists of 12 residues. V lost 6 bases and J lost 7; bases outside the gene matches: 4. Looked up from germline, CDR1 is SGHAT and CDR2 is FQNNGV. CDR3 protein: CASRGTIYTQYF. The DNA for the CDR3 is TGTGCCAGCAGGGGGACTATCTATACGCAGTATTTT.

Written as DNA, the CDR3 is TGTGCCAGTAGTATAGTTGGAAGGACAGTTGATTATGGCTACACCTTC. Encoded protein: CASSIVGRTVDYGYTF. The chain carries TRBV19 and TRBJ1-2; D may be TRBD1 (6 bases). CDR3 length: 16 amino acids. Germline V CDR1 and CDR2: LNHDA, SQIVND (reference sequence). V dropped 1 base and J dropped 5 bases, with 17 bases sitting between them.

The chain combines TRBV5-8 with TRBJ2-1, with 8 bases fitting TRBD2. The CDR3 loop spans 18 amino acids. In germline, CDR1 is SGHTS, CDR2 YDEGEE. J was trimmed by 7 bases and V by 4 bases; bases with no gene match: 19. CDR3 residues: CASSRGLSSGRTLNEQFF. The CDR3 DNA reads TGTGCCAGCAGCCGAGGTCTGTCTAGCGGGCGTACGTTAAATGAGCAGTTCTTC.